This TCR beta chain was retrieved from a study of blood T cells in healthy people across ages. Study-wide points: TCR beta diversity, measured per million T cells, fell in a roughly linear way with age. More naive CD4+ cells and higher diversity marked long-lived donors relative to aged donors.

The second PCR ran about 6 to 11 cycles with a sample-barcoded 5' primer and J-beta primers. TCRdb processed the 5' RACE reads anew with MiXCR; each CDR3 protein has one entry. In the table there are just under 750,000 distinct CDR3 sequences, 22% of which are singletons. Samples each had at least 6 micrograms of total RNA extracted. Notes on this clonotype: Antigen: not known.

J lost 7 bases, V lost 3 bases, and 13 bases had no gene match. The CDR3 totals 17 residues. CDR1 is MNHEY, CDR2 SVGEGT, per germline. This clonotype was obtained from a man between 70 and 80 years old in good health. The chain has TRBV6-2 or TRBV6-3 and TRBJ2-1; TRBD2 matches 9 bases. The sequenced sample was blood. As DNA, the CDR3 is TGTGCCAGCAGTTATAACAGTCCTGGACTAGCGTGGAATGAGCAGTTCTTC. This codes for CASSYNSPGLAWNEQFF.